These 32 T cell receptor beta chains were sequenced from one sample in a study of cytomegalovirus exposure and HLA in healthy donors. Researchers ran the PCR with 60 Vbeta and 13 Jbeta primers. The table came from immunoSEQ multiplex PCR; TCRdb's copy has only in-frame clones and leaves some out. The table lists about 190,000 clones, 65% to 85% of them singletons. Material: PBMCs. The receptors were gathered from a woman between 18 and 30 years old in good health and CMV-seronegative.

The chain carries TRBV29-1 and TRBJ1-2; TRBD1 might be the D (5 bases). The CDR3 totals 11 residues. Trimming removed 5 bases at V and 8 bases at J, with 12 bases between. CDR1 is SQVTM, CDR2 ANQGSEA, per germline. The CDR3 DNA follows: TGCAGCGTTTCCGACGGGGGGGGCTACACCTTC. The encoded protein is CSVSDGGGYTF.

The chain recombines TRBV4-2 with TRBJ2-5; TRBD2 aligns across 7 bases. The DNA end lines up better with TRBJ2-7; the J call may be wrong. CDR1 is LGHNA and CDR2 is YNFKEQ in the germline V gene. The CDR3 covers 16 residues. CDR3 coding DNA: TGTGCCAGCAGCCCAGAGGGACTAAGCGGAGCCTACGAGCAGTACTTC. It yields the protein CASSPEGLSGAYEQYF.

The rearrangement uses TRBV6-1 and TRBJ2-3; D is unresolved. This CDR3 region has 14 residues. The germline V gene has CDR1 MNHNS and CDR2 SASEGT. Trimming removed 7 bases from V and 2 bases from J, with 13 bases in between. The CDR3 coding sequence is TGTGCCAGCACAGGTGCCTCCTCCACAGATACGCAGTATTTT. Amino acids: CASTGASSTDTQYF.

The J gene is TRBJ2-3, the V gene TRBV19; possibly TRBD2 for D (5 bases). This CDR3 has 15 residues. The V gene's germline CDR1 is LNHDA and CDR2 SQIVND (reference sequence). Between the trimmed V and J ends, which lost 5 bases and 1 base, there was a span of 13 bases. Here the CDR3 DNA reads TGTGCCAGTAGTCCTTCCGGGATACGCACAGATACGCAGTATTTT. This gives the protein CASSPSGIRTDTQYF.

The chain combines TRBV30 with TRBJ2-7; no clear D gene. The V gene's germline CDR1 is GTSNPN and CDR2 SVGIG (reference sequence). V was trimmed by 0 bases and J by 3 bases, leaving 9 bases between them. The CDR3 has 13 amino acids. DNA for the CDR3: TGTGCCTGGAGTGTACAATCCCGCTACGAGCAGTACTTC. It codes for CAWSVQSRYEQYF. The full variable domain, rest sourced from reference TRBV30 and TRBJ2-7, is SQTIHQWPATLVQPVGSPLSLECTVEGTSNPNLYWYRQAAGRGLQLLFYSVGIGQISSEVPQNLSASRPQDRQFILSSKKLLLSDSGFYLCAWSVQSRYEQYFGPGTRLTVT.

The CDR3 reads CASSFGGTDTQYF. For the CDR3, the DNA is TGTGCCAGCAGCTTTGGGGGGACAGATACGCAGTATTTT. The rearrangement joins TRBV7-9 to TRBJ2-3; D possibly corresponds to TRBD2 (6 bases). Germline lookup yields CDR1 SEHNR and CDR2 FQNEAQ (reference sequence). The length of the CDR3 is 13 residues. Trimming removed 3 bases at V and 3 bases at J, with 7 bases between.

The chain couples TRBV2 to TRBJ2-7, with TRBD2 as a possible D gene (7 bases). Deletions cut 2 bases from V and 2 bases from J, with 10 bases between. The CDR3 loop spans 14 amino acids. In germline, CDR1 is SNHLY, CDR2 FYNNEI. CDR3 region: CASSEPGGPYEQYF. In nucleotides, the CDR3 is TGTGCCAGCAGTGAACCGGGGGGCCCCTACGAGCAGTACTTC.

The V and J genes are TRBV30 and TRBJ1-1, with D perhaps matching TRBD1 (5 bases). The CDR3 sequence is 15 residues long. From germline, CDR1 is GTSNPN and CDR2 SVGIG (reference sequence). Trimming took off 4 bases at V and 6 bases at J, with 21 bases between the two ends. Here the CDR3 reads CAWTSEGLGRAEAFF. The CDR3 nucleotides read TGTGCCTGGACCTCTGAGGGGCTGGGGAGGGCTGAAGCTTTCTTT.

The chain uses TRBV15 and TRBJ1-4; D possibly corresponds to TRBD1 (6 bases). V was cut by 5 bases and J by 7 bases, with 14 bases left in between. The CDR3 runs to 14 residues. Germline values: CDR1 LNHNV, CDR2 YYDKDF (reference sequence). The CDR3 loop reads CATSSGGHREKLFF. As DNA, the CDR3 is TGTGCCACCAGCTCGGGGGGACATCGTGAAAAACTGTTTTTT.

This chain uses TRBV27 with TRBJ1-2, with D perhaps TRBD1 (6 bases). The V gene lost 2 bases and the J gene lost 4 bases, with 8 bases spanning the gap. Germline-derived CDR1 and CDR2 are MNHEY and SMNVEV (reference sequence). The CDR3 runs to 13 residues. The CDR3 loop reads CASSLKGGYGYTF. The CDR3 coding sequence is TGTGCCAGCAGTTTAAAAGGGGGCTATGGCTACACCTTC.

The chain uses TRBV11-2 and TRBJ2-7; 14 bases agree with TRBD2. The junction had 7 bases not matched to a gene; V was cut back by 3 bases and J by 0 bases. CDR1 is SGHAT, CDR2 FQNNGV, per germline. The CDR3 is 18 residues long. The CDR3 loop is CASSFRGLAGGDSYEQYF. CDR3 in DNA: TGTGCCAGCAGCTTTCGAGGACTAGCGGGGGGCGACTCCTACGAGCAGTACTTC.

The chain has TRBV5-5 and TRBJ1-5; TRBD1 might be the D (6 bases). Trimming removed 0 bases from V and 5 bases from J, with 9 bases in between. The CDR3 sequence is 14 residues long. CDR1 and CDR2 from the germline V gene are SGHKS and YYEKEE (reference sequence). CDR3 amino acids: CASSLARGDQPQHF. The CDR3 DNA reads TGTGCCAGCAGCTTGGCCAGGGGTGATCAGCCCCAGCATTTT. The full variable domain, completed using reference TRBV5-5 and TRBJ1-5, is DAGVTQSPTHLIKTRGQQVTLRCSPISGHKSVSWYQQVLGQGPQFIFQYYEKEERGRGNFPDRFSARQFPNYSSELNVNALLLGDSALYLCASSLARGDQPQHFGDGTRLSIL.

The chain recombines TRBV9 with TRBJ2-3, with 7 bases matching TRBD1. Germline CDR1 and CDR2: SGDLS and YYNGEE. With V trimmed by 0 bases and J by 5 bases, 9 bases remained unmatched. The CDR3 is made up of 16 amino acids. The CDR3 region is CASSVALTGVRDTQYF. In DNA form, the CDR3 reads TGTGCCAGCAGCGTAGCCCTTACAGGGGTGAGAGATACGCAGTATTTT.

V and J are TRBV14 and TRBJ1-2; D gene ambiguous. Per germline, CDR1 SGHDN and CDR2 FVKESK. The V gene lost 4 bases and the J gene lost 4 bases, with 16 bases spanning the gap. The CDR3 length is 15 residues. CDR3 residues: CASSPSVFLGYGYTF. The CDR3 DNA reads as TGTGCCAGCAGCCCGAGCGTCTTTTTGGGCTATGGCTACACCTTC.

The V gene is TRBV18, the J gene TRBJ1-2; no firm D call. Trimming took 2 bases from V and 10 from J, leaving 14 bases between them. The CDR3 totals 13 residues. Germline CDR1 reads KGHSH; CDR2 reads LQKENI. The DNA of the CDR3 is TGTGCCAGCTCACCAGTTGTGGAGGGAGCCTACACCTTC. Translated, it gives CASSPVVEGAYTF.

The chain recombines TRBV6-1 with TRBJ2-7, with 10 bases lining up with TRBD2. After removal of 2 bases from V and 7 bases from J, the junction contained 8 bases not matched to a gene. CDR3 length equals 15 residues. Germline V gene sequence: CDR1 MNHNS, CDR2 SASEGT. The CDR3 bases are TGTGCCAGCAGTGAATCAGCGGGGGGGATTAAAGAGCAGTACTTC. Translated, it gives CASSESAGGIKEQYF.

About this clone itself: The junction shows a germline mismatch at one end, possibly a read error. The J gene is TRBJ2-5, the V gene TRBV5-1, with D perhaps TRBD2 (5 bases). Germline assignment: CDR1 SGHRS and CDR2 YFSETQ. The CDR3 covers 16 residues. The CDR3 DNA reads as TGCGCCAGCAGCTTGAGTTGGAGAGCGGAAGGAGAGGCCCAGTACTTC. This encodes CASSLSWRAEGEAQYF.

The rearrangement links TRBV25-1 to TRBJ1-1; unclear D gene. Germline V gene sequence: CDR1 MGHDK, CDR2 SYGVNS. V lost 5 bases and J 0 bases, leaving 7 bases between the germline ends. The CDR3 sequence is 13 residues long. In nucleotides, the CDR3 is TGTGCCAGCAGTATACAGATGAACACTGAAGCTTTCTTT. It encodes CASSIQMNTEAFF.

This clone was detected once. The chain recombines TRBV7-8 with TRBJ2-6; 7 bases map to TRBD2. This CDR3 is 16 amino acids long. From germline, CDR1 is SGHVS and CDR2 FQNEAQ. The ends lost 6 bases at V and 2 bases at J; junction bases unmatched: 7. The CDR3 DNA reads as TGTGCCAGCAGACACCAGGCGGGGGCTGGGGCCAACGTCCTGACTTTC. Amino acid sequence: CASRHQAGAGANVLTF.

The J gene is TRBJ1-4, the V gene TRBV27; the match to TRBD1 covers 8 bases. The V gene's germline CDR1 is MNHEY and CDR2 SMNVEV (reference sequence). The CDR3 covers 15 residues. The V gene end was trimmed by 5 bases and the J gene end by 7 bases; junction bases not matched to a gene: 9. In DNA, the CDR3 is TGTGCCAGCAGTCCCCAGGGGGCTATCGGTGAAAAACTGTTTTTT. This encodes CASSPQGAIGEKLFF.

The rearrangement joins TRBV7-3 to TRBJ2-7; D is possibly TRBD1 (5 bases). Germline values: CDR1 SGHTA, CDR2 FQGTGA. The germline V and J ends were trimmed by 5 bases and 4 bases, with 12 bases remaining between them. This CDR3 is 13 amino acids long. The CDR3 protein is CASSPQGGYEQYF. Here the CDR3 DNA reads TGTGCCAGCAGCCCCCAGGGTGGATACGAGCAGTACTTC.

V and J are TRBV7-2 and TRBJ2-1; 9 nucleotides match TRBD1. Germline CDR1 and CDR2: SGHTA and FQGNSA. V shed 3 bases and J 15 bases; nucleotides not matched to a gene: 6. The CDR3 extends over 12 amino acids. The DNA for the CDR3 is TGTGCCAGCAGCTTTCATGGGGGACAGGGGTTCTTC. It is translated as CASSFHGGQGFF.

This chain uses TRBV6-6 with TRBJ1-1; a possible D gene is TRBD1 (5 bases). The germline V gene encodes CDR1 MNHNY and CDR2 SVGAGI (reference sequence). This CDR3 contains 12 residues. The V and J ends lost 8 bases and 4 bases respectively, with 11 bases between them. CDR3 sequence: CASWRGPTEAFF. Written as DNA, the CDR3 is TGTGCCAGCTGGAGGGGCCCCACTGAAGCTTTCTTT.

The chain couples TRBV5-4 to TRBJ2-2; the D is unclear. CDR3 length equals 15 residues. Germline V gene sequence: CDR1 SGHNT, CDR2 YYREEE (reference sequence). Trimming shortened V by 4 bases and J by 0 bases, and 10 bases separated the two germline ends. In DNA form, the CDR3 reads TGTGCCAGCAGCCCGGAGCTGGCGAACACCGGGGAGCTGTTTTTT. This encodes CASSPELANTGELFF. Full variable domain (outside the CDR3, taken from reference TRBV5-4 and TRBJ2-2): ETGVTQSPTHLIKTRGQQVTLRCSSQSGHNTVSWYQQALGQGPQFIFQYYREEENGRGNFPPRFSGLQFPNYSSELNVNALELDDSALYLCASSPELANTGELFFGEGSRLTVL.

The gene calls are TRBV19 and TRBJ2-7, with D perhaps TRBD2 (7 bases). Germline values: CDR1 LNHDA, CDR2 SQIVND (reference sequence). The germline V and J ends were trimmed by 5 bases and 7 bases, with 15 bases remaining between them. This CDR3 comprises 13 residues. CDR3 loop: CASSPGGGLEQYF. The DNA of the CDR3 is TGTGCCAGTAGTCCCGGAGGGGGACTAGAGCAGTACTTC.

This clone has just one count. The J gene is TRBJ1-4, the V gene TRBV6-6, with a tentative D call TRBD1 (6 bases). V lost 1 base and J lost 5, with 8 bases in between. CDR1 MNHNY and CDR2 SVGAGI come from the germline V gene (reference sequence). This CDR3 is built from 14 residues. The CDR3 reads CASSYWTVNEKLFF. CDR3 nucleotide sequence: TGTGCCAGCAGTTACTGGACAGTCAATGAAAAACTGTTTTTT.

This sequence joins TRBV5-4 and TRBJ1-1; 10 bases map to TRBD1. Germline V lookup: CDR1 SGHNT, CDR2 YYREEE (reference sequence). V trimming: 4 bases; J trimming: 11 bases; junction bases outside the gene matches: 5. The CDR3 consists of 12 residues. DNA of the CDR3: TGTGCCAGCAGCCCGGGACAGGGGATGGCTTTCTTT. It encodes CASSPGQGMAFF. Filled out from reference TRBV5-4 and TRBJ1-1, the complete variable domain reads ETGVTQSPTHLIKTRGQQVTLRCSSQSGHNTVSWYQQALGQGPQFIFQYYREEENGRGNFPPRFSGLQFPNYSSELNVNALELDDSALYLCASSPGQGMAFFGQGTRLTVV.

The chain couples TRBV25-1 to TRBJ1-3; 8 bases match TRBD1. Trimming removed 8 bases from V and 2 bases from J; junction bases left unmatched: 8. CDR1 MGHDK and CDR2 SYGVNS come from the germline V gene. CDR3 length: 15 residues. CDR3 loop: CASSRQGPTGNTIYF. CDR3 DNA: TGTGCCAGCTCCCGACAGGGGCCCACTGGAAACACCATATATTTT.

This chain connects TRBV28 to TRBJ2-3; D is possibly TRBD2 (5 bases). The ends were cut back, 7 bases at V and 0 bases at J, with 17 bases in the middle. CDR3 length equals 16 residues. Looked up from germline, CDR1 is MDHEN and CDR2 is SYDVKM. The chain's CDR3 is CASTKRGSLSTDTQYF. The CDR3 DNA follows: TGTGCCAGCACCAAGCGAGGGAGTTTAAGCACAGATACGCAGTATTTT. Full variable domain (remainder filled in from reference TRBV28 and TRBJ2-3): DVKVTQSSRYLVKRTGEKVFLECVQDMDHENMFWYRQDPGLGLRLIYFSYDVKMKEKGDIPEGYSVSREKKERFSLILESASTNQTSMYLCASTKRGSLSTDTQYFGPGTRLTVL.

The chain is built from TRBV9 and TRBJ2-1; 11 nucleotides match TRBD2. The CDR3 covers 16 residues. The V gene's germline CDR1 is SGDLS and CDR2 YYNGEE. The V and J ends lost 3 bases and 12 bases, in that order; junction bases with no gene match: 14. CDR3 sequence: CASSGMIAGGVIAQFF. CDR3 sequence (DNA): TGTGCCAGCAGCGGGATGATAGCGGGAGGGGTAATTGCGCAGTTCTTC.

The chain carries TRBV9 and TRBJ2-7, with TRBD2 matching over 10 bases. Germline V CDR1 and CDR2: SGDLS, YYNGEE. The V segment lost 3 bases and the J segment 2 bases; nucleotides outside the gene matches: 2. This CDR3 comprises 14 residues. As DNA, the CDR3 is TGTGCCAGCAGCGGAACTAGCGGGACCTACGAGCAGTACTTC. Translating gives CASSGTSGTYEQYF.

The V call is TRBV19, the J call TRBJ2-7, with TRBD2 as a possible D gene (6 bases). Between the trimmed V and J ends, which lost 9 bases and 6 bases, there was a span of 21 bases. Germline V gene sequence: CDR1 LNHDA, CDR2 SQIVND (reference sequence). This CDR3 is built from 14 residues. The CDR3 sequence: CASRKSGGLGEQYF. CDR3 coding DNA: TGTGCCAGCCGCAAGAGTGGGGGGTTGGGCGAGCAGTACTTC.